A selection of T cell receptor beta chains follows, all from one sample in a study of molecular identifiers for immune sequencing clone quantification. MiXCR was run by TCRdb on the PCR reads, yielding one entry per CDR3 protein. The sample shows around 480,000 distinct CDR3 sequences, roughly 25% of them seen only once. The sequenced sample consisted of naive CD8+ T cells from blood, with Jurkat cell RNA spiked in. The receptors were sampled from a human donor in good health. Some libraries in this study had Jurkat cell RNA spiked in. CDR3s include the opening cysteine and the closing phenylalanine or tryptophan.

j_call: TRBJ2-7
v_call: TRBV7-2
cdr3_aa: CASSFGLAGGYEQYF

j_call: TRBJ1-1
v_call: TRBV20-1
cdr3_aa: CSAREAGKAFF

j_call: TRBJ2-1
v_call: TRBV7-2
cdr3_aa: CASSLDLASSYNEQFF

j_call: TRBJ1-1
v_call: TRBV5-4
cdr3_aa: CASSLNWGKSEAFF

j_call: TRBJ1-5
v_call: TRBV13
cdr3_aa: CASGLGGDGQPQHF

j_call: TRBJ2-7
v_call: TRBV27
cdr3_aa: CASSAGEGYEQYF

j_call: TRBJ2-5
v_call: TRBV12-3/TRBV12-4
cdr3_aa: CASRLGLAGDQETQYF

j_call: TRBJ2-1
v_call: TRBV12-3/TRBV12-4
cdr3_aa: CASTRSGTSSYNEQFF

j_call: TRBJ2-1
v_call: TRBV27
cdr3_aa: CASSSYSPSSYNEQFF

j_call: TRBJ2-3
v_call: TRBV2
cdr3_aa: CASSPFFGRARDTQYF

j_call: TRBJ1-4
v_call: TRBV7-9
cdr3_aa: CASSLGAEKLFF

j_call: TRBJ2-1
v_call: TRBV28
cdr3_aa: CASSYPGQVLSYNEQFF

j_call: TRBJ2-7
v_call: TRBV2
cdr3_aa: CACSEDERGQTYEQYF

j_call: TRBJ1-2
v_call: TRBV28
cdr3_aa: CASSLGNNYGYTF

j_call: TRBJ1-1
v_call: TRBV9
cdr3_aa: CASNTEENTEAFF

j_call: TRBJ2-3
v_call: TRBV4-1
cdr3_aa: CASSQGVGQDIGDTQYF

j_call: TRBJ2-1
v_call: TRBV14
cdr3_aa: CASSPQRGLDERFF

j_call: TRBJ2-3
v_call: TRBV19
cdr3_aa: CASSKARGTDTQYF

j_call: TRBJ2-4
v_call: TRBV7-2
cdr3_aa: CASSPGQGWNIQYF

j_call: TRBJ2-5
v_call: TRBV14
cdr3_aa: CASSQVAQLVVCQETQYF

j_call: TRBJ2-1
v_call: TRBV27
cdr3_aa: CASSPGTAIYNEQFF

j_call: TRBJ1-1
v_call: TRBV27
cdr3_aa: CASRLGTATEAFF

j_call: TRBJ1-1
v_call: TRBV7-6
cdr3_aa: CASSLDGSRGTEAFF

j_call: TRBJ2-7
v_call: TRBV6-5
cdr3_aa: CASSYSGGGLDEQYF

j_call: TRBJ2-5
v_call: TRBV27
cdr3_aa: CASGTGVGETQYF

j_call: TRBJ2-3
v_call: TRBV19
cdr3_aa: CASTPRTGEDTDTQYF

j_call: TRBJ2-1
v_call: TRBV29-1
cdr3_aa: CSGEGTSPYNEQFF

j_call: TRBJ2-6
v_call: TRBV27
cdr3_aa: CASSVGTVRSGTNFLTF

j_call: TRBJ1-5
v_call: TRBV6-1
cdr3_aa: CASSEAPGSNQPQHF

j_call: TRBJ2-7
v_call: TRBV19
cdr3_aa: CATVAGSPYEQYF

j_call: TRBJ2-4
v_call: TRBV28
cdr3_aa: CASSMPTGGITKNIQYF

j_call: TRBJ1-2
v_call: TRBV9
cdr3_aa: CASSPSQSAYYGYTF

j_call: TRBJ2-3
v_call: TRBV28
cdr3_aa: CASSFTDRDYTDTQYF

j_call: TRBJ2-1
v_call: TRBV9
cdr3_aa: CASSRFGTSGIDEQFF

j_call: TRBJ2-2
v_call: TRBV6-2/TRBV6-3
cdr3_aa: CASSPDRMRNTGELFF

j_call: TRBJ2-1
v_call: TRBV11-2
cdr3_aa: CASSPFTGVRGWGNEQFF

j_call: TRBJ2-3
v_call: TRBV27
cdr3_aa: CASSFQLAGSDTQYF

j_call: TRBJ2-7
v_call: TRBV19
cdr3_aa: CASSIDSGGSPSAEQYF

j_call: TRBJ1-5
v_call: TRBV27
cdr3_aa: CASSQGSSQPQHF

j_call: TRBJ2-3
v_call: TRBV9
cdr3_aa: CASSVAAGSADTQYF

j_call: TRBJ2-7
v_call: TRBV20-1
cdr3_aa: CSASGTRWYEQYF